This is a list of T cell receptor beta chains from one sample in a study of T cell repertoires in cytomegalovirus infection. TCRdb re-called the reads with MiXCR, one entry per CDR3 protein. The sample lists 450,000 to 550,000 distinct CDR3 sequences, about 15% occurring once. Sample: CD8+ T cells from PBMCs. The origin of the receptors is a human donor in good health (CMV status not recorded). Some clones in this sample may be carry-over from other donors' samples. The CDR3 runs from the conserved cysteine through the conserved F or W. D genes are given only for firm matches. Not all rows give a size; the values are once, few, many and, for expanded clones, a class.

d_call,j_call,v_call,clone_size,cdr3_aa,cdr3_nt
TRBD2,TRBJ2-7,TRBV11-2,NA,CASSLVGVAGGSAYEQYF,TGTGCCAGCAGCTTAGTAGGGGTAGCGGGAGGATCCGCCTACGAGCAGTACTTC
NA,TRBJ1-1,TRBV6-1,many,CASSEYNTEAFF,TGTGCCAGCAGTGAGTATAACACTGAAGCTTTCTTT
NA,TRBJ2-7,TRBV20-1,few,CSASRGREQYF,TGCAGTGCTAGCCGTGGACGCGAGCAGTACTTC
TRBD1,TRBJ1-5,TRBV15,NA,CATSSGQISNQPQHF,TGTGCCACCAGCTCGGGACAGATAAGCAATCAGCCCCAGCATTTT
NA,TRBJ1-2,TRBV7-2,many,CASSLVSRDGYTF,TGTGCCAGCAGCTTAGTTTCTAGGGATGGCTACACCTTC
TRBD1,TRBJ1-2,TRBV12-3/TRBV12-4,many,CASSFGGQGYGYTF,TGTGCCAGCAGTTTTGGGGGACAGGGCTATGGCTACACCTTC
NA,TRBJ1-1,TRBV30,few,CAWRGLTEAFF,TGTGCCTGGAGGGGACTCACTGAAGCTTTCTTT
TRBD2,TRBJ2-3,TRBV28,NA,CASSTRDYIRTMDTQYF,TGTGCCAGCAGTACCAGGGACTATATAAGGACAATGGATACGCAGTATTTT
TRBD2,TRBJ2-3,TRBV4-1,few,CASSQDGGGSTDTQYF,TGCGCCAGCAGCCAAGACGGCGGGGGGAGCACAGATACGCAGTATTTT
TRBD2,TRBJ2-1,TRBV28,few,CASSLAGGLFNEQFF,TGTGCCAGCAGTCTAGCGGGAGGCCTGTTCAATGAGCAGTTCTTC
NA,TRBJ2-7,TRBV4-1,many,CASSQDGREQYF,TGCGCCAGCAGCCAAGATGGCCGCGAGCAGTACTTC
TRBD1,TRBJ2-7,TRBV27,few,CASSSTGREQYF,TGTGCCAGCAGTTCGACAGGGCGCGAGCAGTACTTC
NA,TRBJ1-2,TRBV20-1,few,CSARTGSRGYTF,TGCAGTGCTAGGACAGGTTCGCGGGGCTACACCTTC
TRBD1,TRBJ2-5,TRBV7-2,many,CASSLVATGQETQYF,TGTGCCAGCAGCCTAGTCGCGACAGGGCAAGAGACCCAGTACTTC
TRBD2,TRBJ2-7,TRBV20-1,NA,CSAVGLADYEQYF,TGCAGTGCAGTGGGACTAGCAGACTACGAGCAGTACTTC
TRBD2,TRBJ2-1,TRBV5-3,NA,CARSYPAGGSLYNEQFF,TGTGCCAGAAGCTACCCAGCGGGCGGGAGCCTTTACAATGAGCAGTTCTTC
TRBD1,TRBJ1-1,TRBV7-2,NA,CASSSPDREATEAFF,TGTGCCAGCAGCTCCCCCGACAGGGAGGCCACTGAAGCTTTCTTT
NA,TRBJ2-1,TRBV20-1,NA,CSASPLGVSAEQFF,TGCAGTGCTAGTCCCCTGGGTGTTAGTGCTGAGCAGTTCTTC
NA,TRBJ2-1,TRBV28,NA,CASSFGSSSYNEQFF,TGTGCCAGCAGTTTCGGGAGTAGCTCCTACAATGAGCAGTTCTTC
TRBD2,TRBJ2-3,TRBV7-9,many,CASSFPAGGTDTQYF,TGTGCCAGCAGCTTCCCCGCGGGGGGCACAGATACGCAGTATTTT
TRBD1,TRBJ2-3,TRBV7-9,NA,CASSSSWNPDRGGTDTQYF,TGTGCCAGCAGCTCCTCGTGGAACCCCGACAGGGGAGGCACAGATACGCAGTATTTT
NA,TRBJ2-3,TRBV10-3,few,CATVGVGRRTDTQYF,TGTGCCACCGTGGGGGTTGGTCGCCGCACAGATACGCAGTATTTT
NA,TRBJ2-7,TRBV20-1,many,CSARDVITGVYEQYF,TGCAGTGCTAGAGATGTCATTACGGGAGTCTACGAGCAGTACTTC
TRBD1,TRBJ2-2,TRBV7-6,many,CASSDDRGTGELFF,TGTGCCAGCAGCGACGACAGGGGCACCGGGGAGCTGTTTTTT
TRBD1,TRBJ1-1,TRBV2,many,CASRDRGLGTEAFF,TGTGCCAGCAGGGACAGGGGGCTGGGAACTGAAGCTTTCTTT
TRBD1,TRBJ1-6,TRBV9,few,CASSVAGDRGSNSPLHF,TGTGCCAGCAGCGTAGCTGGGGACAGGGGTTCGAATTCACCCCTCCACTTT
NA,TRBJ2-7,TRBV6-5,NA,CASSYRTVSYEQYF,TGTGCCAGCAGTTATCGGACAGTCTCCTACGAGCAGTACTTC
NA,TRBJ2-7,TRBV11-2,NA,CASSLPRVLYEQYF,TGTGCAAGCAGCTTACCACGGGTACTCTACGAGCAGTACTTC
NA,TRBJ2-1,TRBV9,NA,CASSVGRGPYNEQFF,TGTGCCAGCAGCGTTGGACGCGGGCCATACAATGAGCAGTTCTTC
NA,TRBJ2-3,TRBV7-9,few,CASSLAGGSYDTQYF,TGTGCCAGCAGCTTAGCGGGAGGCTCCTATGATACGCAGTATTTT
TRBD1,TRBJ1-6,TRBV12-3/TRBV12-4,NA,CASSPGTGSSYNSPLHF,TGTGCCAGCAGTCCCGGGACAGGGAGCTCCTATAATTCACCCCTCCACTTT
NA,TRBJ2-5,TRBV11-2,NA,CASMGLLEETQYF,TGTGCCAGCATGGGTCTTTTGGAAGAGACCCAGTACTTC
TRBD2,TRBJ2-1,TRBV14,many,CASSQGQGLAGIDEQFF,TGTGCCAGCAGCCAAGGGCAGGGACTAGCGGGGATCGATGAGCAGTTCTTC
NA,TRBJ1-4,TRBV7-9,many,CASSPRTAPKETNEKLFF,TGTGCCAGCAGCCCCAGGACAGCTCCCAAGGAAACTAATGAAAAACTGTTTTTT
NA,TRBJ1-1,TRBV7-9,NA,CASSLTSRGRANTEAFF,TGTGCCAGCAGCTTAACTTCCCGCGGCAGGGCGAACACTGAAGCTTTCTTT
NA,TRBJ1-2,TRBV20-1,NA,CSAPPGGPYGYTF,TGCAGTGCTCCCCCCGGCGGACCCTATGGCTACACCTTC
TRBD1,TRBJ1-6,TRBV6-5,many,CASSYGDRGHSPLHF,TGTGCCAGCAGTTACGGGGACAGGGGGCATTCACCCCTCCACTTT
TRBD1,TRBJ2-7,TRBV7-3,NA,CASSLEGGTGNEQYF,TGTGCCAGCAGCTTAGAGGGGGGGACAGGGAACGAGCAGTACTTC
TRBD2,TRBJ2-3,TRBV7-2,many,CASSLTSGDGDTQYF,TGTGCCAGCAGCTTAACTAGCGGGGACGGAGATACGCAGTATTTT
NA,TRBJ2-2,TRBV20-1,NA,CSASPGVGTGELFF,TGCAGTGCTAGTCCGGGAGTGGGGACCGGGGAGCTGTTTTTT
NA,TRBJ2-2,TRBV10-2,NA,CASTSFGLAGEMFF,TGCGCAAGCACGAGCTTCGGGTTGGCCGGGGAGATGTTTTTT
TRBD2,TRBJ2-5,TRBV6-6,NA,CASSYSVGLAGVETQYF,TGTGCCAGCAGTTACTCGGTGGGACTAGCGGGGGTGGAGACCCAGTACTTC
NA,TRBJ2-1,TRBV6-5,few,CASSYSNWQNNEQFF,TGTGCCAGCAGTTACTCGAATTGGCAGAACAATGAGCAGTTCTTC
TRBD2,TRBJ2-3,TRBV3-1,few,CASSQEGASGSFLIPQYF,TGTGCCAGCAGCCAAGAGGGGGCTAGCGGGAGTTTCTTGATTCCGCAGTATTTT
TRBD2,TRBJ2-1,TRBV12-5,many,CASGLTTGTSAHNEQFF,TGTGCTAGTGGTTTGACGACCGGGACTAGCGCTCACAATGAGCAGTTCTTC
TRBD2,TRBJ2-7,TRBV20-1,few,CSARGLAGSSYEQYF,TGCAGTGCTCGGGGACTAGCGGGATCGTCCTACGAGCAGTACTTC
NA,TRBJ2-2,TRBV4-2,NA,CASSPKVGTGELFF,TGTGCCAGCAGCCCCAAGGTTGGCACCGGGGAGCTGTTTTTT